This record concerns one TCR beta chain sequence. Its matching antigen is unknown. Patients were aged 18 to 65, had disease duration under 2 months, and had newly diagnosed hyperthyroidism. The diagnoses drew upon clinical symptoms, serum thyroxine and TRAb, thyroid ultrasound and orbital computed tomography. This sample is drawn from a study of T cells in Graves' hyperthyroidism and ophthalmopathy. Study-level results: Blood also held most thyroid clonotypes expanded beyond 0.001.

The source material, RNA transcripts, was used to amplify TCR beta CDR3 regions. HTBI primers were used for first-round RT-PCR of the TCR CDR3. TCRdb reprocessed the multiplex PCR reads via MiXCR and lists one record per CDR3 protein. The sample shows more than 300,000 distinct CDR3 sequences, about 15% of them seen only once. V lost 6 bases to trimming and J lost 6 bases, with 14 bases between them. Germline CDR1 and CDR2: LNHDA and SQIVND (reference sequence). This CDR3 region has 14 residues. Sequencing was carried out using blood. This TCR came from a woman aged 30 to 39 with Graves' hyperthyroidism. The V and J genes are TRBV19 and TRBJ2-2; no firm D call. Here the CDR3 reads CASSEVAVAGELFF. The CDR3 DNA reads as TGTGCCAGTAGCGAGGTTGCGGTAGCCGGGGAGCTGTTTTTT.